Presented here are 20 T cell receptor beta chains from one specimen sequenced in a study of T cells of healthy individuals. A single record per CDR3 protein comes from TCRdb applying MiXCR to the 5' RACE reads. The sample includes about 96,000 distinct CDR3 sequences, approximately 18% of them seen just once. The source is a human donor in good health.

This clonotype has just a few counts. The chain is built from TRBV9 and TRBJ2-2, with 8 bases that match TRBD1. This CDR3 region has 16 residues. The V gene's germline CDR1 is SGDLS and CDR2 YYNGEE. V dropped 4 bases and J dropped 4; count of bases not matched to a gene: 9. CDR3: CASSHRQGMTTGELFF. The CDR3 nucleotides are TGTGCCAGCAGCCATCGACAGGGGATGACCACCGGGGAGCTGTTTTTT.

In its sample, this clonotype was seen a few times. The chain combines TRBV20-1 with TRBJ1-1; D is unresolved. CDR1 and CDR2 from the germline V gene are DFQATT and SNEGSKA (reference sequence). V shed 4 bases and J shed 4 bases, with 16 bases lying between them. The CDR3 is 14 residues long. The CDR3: CSATAPPEGTEAFF. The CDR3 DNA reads TGCAGTGCTACTGCACCTCCGGAGGGCACTGAAGCTTTCTTT.

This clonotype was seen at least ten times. The CDR3 is CASSPRRSGQETQYF. The CDR3 DNA is TGTGCCAGCAGTCCTCGGAGATCAGGCCAAGAGACCCAGTACTTC. V usage is TRBV28 and J usage is TRBJ2-5, with no clear D. Looked up from germline, CDR1 is MDHEN and CDR2 is SYDVKM. The CDR3 is 15 amino acids. V was pared by 5 bases and J by 1 base, with 14 bases between.

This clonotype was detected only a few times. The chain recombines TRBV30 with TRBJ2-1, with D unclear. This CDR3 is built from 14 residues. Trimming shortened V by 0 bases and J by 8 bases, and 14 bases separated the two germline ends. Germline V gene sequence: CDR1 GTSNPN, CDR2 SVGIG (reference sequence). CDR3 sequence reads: CAWSVNPSADEQFF. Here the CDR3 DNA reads TGTGCCTGGAGTGTAAACCCCTCGGCGGATGAGCAGTTCTTC.

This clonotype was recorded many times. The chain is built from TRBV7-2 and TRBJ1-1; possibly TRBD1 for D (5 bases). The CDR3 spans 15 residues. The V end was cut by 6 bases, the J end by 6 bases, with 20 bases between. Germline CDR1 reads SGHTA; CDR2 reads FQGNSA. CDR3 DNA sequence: TGTGCCAGCAGTTACGCCGGACATAAACTCGCTGAAGCTTTCTTT. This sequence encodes CASSYAGHKLAEAFF.

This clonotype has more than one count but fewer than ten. CDR3 nucleotide sequence: TGTGCCAGCAGTTTAACCCAGGGGGCTAGCGTTTACTATGGCTACACCTTC. Protein: CASSLTQGASVYYGYTF. The rearrangement joins TRBV28 to TRBJ1-2; 8 bases line up with TRBD1. Germline V gene data show CDR1 as MDHEN and CDR2 as SYDVKM. V shed 2 bases, J shed 3 bases, and the junction held 11 bases outside the gene matches. The CDR3 runs 17 residues.

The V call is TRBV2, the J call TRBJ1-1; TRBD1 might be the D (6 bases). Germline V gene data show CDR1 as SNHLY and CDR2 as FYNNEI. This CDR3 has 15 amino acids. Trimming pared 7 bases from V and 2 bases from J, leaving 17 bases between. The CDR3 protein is CASMWDTAGNTEAFF. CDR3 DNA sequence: TGTGCCAGCATGTGGGACACAGCTGGAAACACTGAAGCTTTCTTT.

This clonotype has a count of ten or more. CDR3 nucleotides: TGTGCCAGCAGCTTATCCTCCGGGACAGGGATTGAAGCTTTCTTT. The encoded protein is CASSLSSGTGIEAFF. This sequence joins TRBV7-9 and TRBJ1-1, with 9 bases identical to TRBD1. CDR3 length: 15 residues. The germline V gene has CDR1 SEHNR and CDR2 FQNEAQ (reference sequence). The V gene end was trimmed by 2 bases and the J gene end by 7 bases; junction bases not matched to a gene: 8.

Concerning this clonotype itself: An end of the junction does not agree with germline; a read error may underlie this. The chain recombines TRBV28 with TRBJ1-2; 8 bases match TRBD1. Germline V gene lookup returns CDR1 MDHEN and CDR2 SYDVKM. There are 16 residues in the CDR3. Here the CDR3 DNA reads TGTGCCGGCAGTTTTACAGGGGGACTTCGGAGAGGAGGCTACACCTTC. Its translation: CAGSFTGGLRRGGYTF.

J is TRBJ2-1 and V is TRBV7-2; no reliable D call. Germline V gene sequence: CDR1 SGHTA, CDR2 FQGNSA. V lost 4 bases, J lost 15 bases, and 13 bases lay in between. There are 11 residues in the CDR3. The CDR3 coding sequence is TGTGCCAGCAGCTCAGGCCGGAAGGGGTTCTTC. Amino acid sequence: CASSSGRKGFF.

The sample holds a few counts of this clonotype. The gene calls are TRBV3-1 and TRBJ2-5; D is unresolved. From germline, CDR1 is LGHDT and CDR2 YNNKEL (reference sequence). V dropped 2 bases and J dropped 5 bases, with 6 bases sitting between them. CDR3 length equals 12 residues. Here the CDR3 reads CASSQTAETQYF. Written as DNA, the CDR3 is TGTGCCAGCAGCCAAACAGCGGAGACCCAGTACTTC.

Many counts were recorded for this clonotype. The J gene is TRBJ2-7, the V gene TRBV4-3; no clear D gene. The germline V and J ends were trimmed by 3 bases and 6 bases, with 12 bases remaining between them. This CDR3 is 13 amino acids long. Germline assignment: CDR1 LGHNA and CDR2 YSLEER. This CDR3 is CASSHSLDREQYF. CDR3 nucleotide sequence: TGCGCCAGCAGCCATTCACTTGATCGCGAGCAGTACTTC.

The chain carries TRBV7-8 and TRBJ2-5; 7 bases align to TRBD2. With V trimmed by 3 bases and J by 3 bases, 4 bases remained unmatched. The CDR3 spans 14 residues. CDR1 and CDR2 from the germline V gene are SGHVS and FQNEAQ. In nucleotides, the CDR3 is TGTGCCAGCAGCTTCCAGGGAGGGGAAGAGACCCAGTACTTC. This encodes CASSFQGGEETQYF.

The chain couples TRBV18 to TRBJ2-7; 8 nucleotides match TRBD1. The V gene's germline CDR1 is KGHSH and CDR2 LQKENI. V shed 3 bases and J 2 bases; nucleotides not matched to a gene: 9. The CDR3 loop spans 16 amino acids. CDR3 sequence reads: CASSPSPGQEAYEQYF. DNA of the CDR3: TGTGCCAGCTCACCCTCACCGGGACAGGAGGCCTACGAGCAGTACTTC.

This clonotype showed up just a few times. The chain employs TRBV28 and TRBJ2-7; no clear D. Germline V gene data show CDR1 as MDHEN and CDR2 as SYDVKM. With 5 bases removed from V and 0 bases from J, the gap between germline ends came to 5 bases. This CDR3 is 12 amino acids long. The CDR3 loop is CASSPDSYEQYF. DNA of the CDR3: TGTGCCAGCAGTCCAGACTCCTACGAGCAGTACTTC.

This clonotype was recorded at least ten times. The chain's CDR3 is CASSLHSSLYGYTF. DNA for the CDR3: TGCGCCAGCAGCCTACATAGCAGTCTCTATGGCTACACCTTC. The chain is built from TRBV4-3 and TRBJ1-2; no reliable D call. Germline values: CDR1 LGHNA, CDR2 YSLEER. The CDR3 consists of 14 residues. The V end was cut by 4 bases, the J end by 4 bases, with 13 bases between.

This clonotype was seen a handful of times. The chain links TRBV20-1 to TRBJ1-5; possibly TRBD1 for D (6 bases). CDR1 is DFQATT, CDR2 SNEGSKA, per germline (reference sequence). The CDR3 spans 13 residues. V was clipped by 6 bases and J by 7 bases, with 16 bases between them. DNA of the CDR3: TGCAGTGCCGACACCTCGGGGGGCCAGCCCCAGCATTTT. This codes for CSADTSGGQPQHF.

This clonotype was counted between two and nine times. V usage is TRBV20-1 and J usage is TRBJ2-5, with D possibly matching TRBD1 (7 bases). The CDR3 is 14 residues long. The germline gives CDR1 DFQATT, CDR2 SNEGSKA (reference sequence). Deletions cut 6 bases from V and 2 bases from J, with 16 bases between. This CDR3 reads CSAHGQAGQETQYF. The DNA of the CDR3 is TGCAGTGCGCACGGACAGGCGGGGCAAGAGACCCAGTACTTC.

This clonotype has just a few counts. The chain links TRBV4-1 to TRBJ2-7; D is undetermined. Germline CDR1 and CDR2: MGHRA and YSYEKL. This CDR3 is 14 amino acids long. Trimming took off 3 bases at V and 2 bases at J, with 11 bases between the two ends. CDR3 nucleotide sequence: TGCGCCAGCAGCCACCCGGGCCGTACCTACGAGCAGTACTTC. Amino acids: CASSHPGRTYEQYF.

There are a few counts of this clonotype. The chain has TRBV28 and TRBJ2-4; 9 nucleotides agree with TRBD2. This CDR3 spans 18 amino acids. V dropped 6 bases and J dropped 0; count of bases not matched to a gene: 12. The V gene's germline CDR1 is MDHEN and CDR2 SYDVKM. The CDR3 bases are TGTGCCAGCAGGCCCGCCCCTAGCGGGAAAAGAGCCAAAAACATTCAGTACTTC. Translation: CASRPAPSGKRAKNIQYF. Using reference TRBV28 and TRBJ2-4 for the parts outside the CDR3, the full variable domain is DVKVTQSSRYLVKRTGEKVFLECVQDMDHENMFWYRQDPGLGLRLIYFSYDVKMKEKGDIPEGYSVSREKKERFSLILESASTNQTSMYLCASRPAPSGKRAKNIQYFGAGTRLSVL.